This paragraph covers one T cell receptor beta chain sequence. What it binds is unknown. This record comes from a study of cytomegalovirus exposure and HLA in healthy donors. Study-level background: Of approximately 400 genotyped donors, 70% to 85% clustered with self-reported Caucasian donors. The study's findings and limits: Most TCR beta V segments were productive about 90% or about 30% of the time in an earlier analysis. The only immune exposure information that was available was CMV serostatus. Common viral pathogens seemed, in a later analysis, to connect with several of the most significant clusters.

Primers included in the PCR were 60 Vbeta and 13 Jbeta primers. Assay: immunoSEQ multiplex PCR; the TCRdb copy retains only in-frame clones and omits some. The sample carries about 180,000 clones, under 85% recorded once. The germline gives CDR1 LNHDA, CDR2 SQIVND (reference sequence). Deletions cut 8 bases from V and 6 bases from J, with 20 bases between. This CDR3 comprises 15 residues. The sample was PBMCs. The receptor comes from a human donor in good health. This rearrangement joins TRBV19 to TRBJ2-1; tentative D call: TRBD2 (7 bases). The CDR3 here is CASVAGAGTGNEQFF. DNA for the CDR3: TGTGCCAGTGTGGCGGGGGCCGGGACGGGCAATGAGCAGTTCTTC.